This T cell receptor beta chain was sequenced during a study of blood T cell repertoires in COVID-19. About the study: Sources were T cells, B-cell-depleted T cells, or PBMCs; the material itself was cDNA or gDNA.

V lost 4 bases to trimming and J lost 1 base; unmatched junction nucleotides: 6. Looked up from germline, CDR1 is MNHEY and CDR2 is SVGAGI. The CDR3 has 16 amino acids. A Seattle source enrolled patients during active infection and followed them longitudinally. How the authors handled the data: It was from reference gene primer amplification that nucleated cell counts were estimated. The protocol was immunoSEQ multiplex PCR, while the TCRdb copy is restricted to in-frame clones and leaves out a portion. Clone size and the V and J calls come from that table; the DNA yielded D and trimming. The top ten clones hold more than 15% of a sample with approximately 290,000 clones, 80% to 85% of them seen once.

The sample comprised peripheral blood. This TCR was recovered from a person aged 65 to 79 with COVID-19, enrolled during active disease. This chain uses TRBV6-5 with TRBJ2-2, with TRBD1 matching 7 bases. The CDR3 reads CASSSLQGRNTGELFF. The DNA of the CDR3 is TGTGCCAGCAGTTCCCTACAGGGGCGGAACACCGGGGAGCTGTTTTTT.